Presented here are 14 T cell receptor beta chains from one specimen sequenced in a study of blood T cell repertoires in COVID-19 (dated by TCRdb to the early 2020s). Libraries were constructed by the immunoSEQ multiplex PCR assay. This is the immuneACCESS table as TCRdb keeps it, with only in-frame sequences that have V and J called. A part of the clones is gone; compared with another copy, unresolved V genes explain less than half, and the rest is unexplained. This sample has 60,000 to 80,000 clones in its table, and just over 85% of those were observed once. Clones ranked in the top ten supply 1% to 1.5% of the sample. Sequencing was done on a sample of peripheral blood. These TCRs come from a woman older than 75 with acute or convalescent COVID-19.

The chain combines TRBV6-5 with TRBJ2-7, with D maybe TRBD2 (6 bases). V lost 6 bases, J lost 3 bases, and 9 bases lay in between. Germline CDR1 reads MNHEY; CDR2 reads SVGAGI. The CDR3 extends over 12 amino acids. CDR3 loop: CASSPGDYEQYF. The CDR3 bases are TGTGCCAGCAGCCCGGGGGACTACGAGCAGTACTTC.

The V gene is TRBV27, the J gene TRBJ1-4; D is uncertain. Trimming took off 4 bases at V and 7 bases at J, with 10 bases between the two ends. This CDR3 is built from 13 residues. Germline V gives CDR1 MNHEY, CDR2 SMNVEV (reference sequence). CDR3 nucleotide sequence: TGTGCCAGCAGTTCCCCAACGGGTGAAAAACTGTTTTTT. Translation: CASSSPTGEKLFF.

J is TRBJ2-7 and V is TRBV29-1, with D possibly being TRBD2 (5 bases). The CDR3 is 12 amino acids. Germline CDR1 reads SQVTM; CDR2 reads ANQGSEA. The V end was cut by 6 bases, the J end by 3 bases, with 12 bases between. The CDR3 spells CSVAARGYEQYF. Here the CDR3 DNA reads TGCAGCGTAGCCGCCCGGGGCTACGAGCAGTACTTC.

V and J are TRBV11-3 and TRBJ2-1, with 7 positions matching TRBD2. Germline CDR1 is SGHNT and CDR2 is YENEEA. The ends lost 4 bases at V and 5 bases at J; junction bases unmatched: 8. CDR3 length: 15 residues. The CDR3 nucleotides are TGTGCCAGCAGCTCCAGCGGGGCCCCACACAATGAGCAGTTCTTC. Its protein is CASSSSGAPHNEQFF.

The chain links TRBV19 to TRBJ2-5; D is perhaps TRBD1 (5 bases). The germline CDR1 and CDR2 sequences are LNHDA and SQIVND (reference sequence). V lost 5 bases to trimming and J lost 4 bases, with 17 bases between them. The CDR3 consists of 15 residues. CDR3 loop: CASSAIVQGGETQYF. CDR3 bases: TGTGCCAGTAGTGCTATAGTCCAGGGTGGAGAGACCCAGTACTTC.

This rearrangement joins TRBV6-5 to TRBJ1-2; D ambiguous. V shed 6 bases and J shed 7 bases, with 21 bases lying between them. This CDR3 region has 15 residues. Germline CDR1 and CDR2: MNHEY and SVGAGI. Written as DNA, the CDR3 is TGTGCCAGCAGAAAGAGCAACCGGGAGTCGGCTGGCTACACCTTC. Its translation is CASRKSNRESAGYTF.

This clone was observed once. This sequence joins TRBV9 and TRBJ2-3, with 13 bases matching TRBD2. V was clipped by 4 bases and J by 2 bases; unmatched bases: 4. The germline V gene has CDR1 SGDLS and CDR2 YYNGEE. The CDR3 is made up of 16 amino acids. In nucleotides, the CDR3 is TGTGCCAGCAGCCCAGGGACTAGCGGGAACACAGATACGCAGTATTTT. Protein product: CASSPGTSGNTDTQYF.

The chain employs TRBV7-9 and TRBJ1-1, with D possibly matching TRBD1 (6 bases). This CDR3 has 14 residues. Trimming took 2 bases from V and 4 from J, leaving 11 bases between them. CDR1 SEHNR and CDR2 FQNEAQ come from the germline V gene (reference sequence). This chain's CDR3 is CASSLTGTSTEAFF. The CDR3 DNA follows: TGTGCCAGCAGCTTAACAGGGACTAGCACTGAAGCTTTCTTT.

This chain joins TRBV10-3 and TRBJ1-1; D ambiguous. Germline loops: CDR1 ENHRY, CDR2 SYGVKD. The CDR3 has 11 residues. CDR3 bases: TGTGGCAGCCGGGAGAACACTGAAGCTTTCTTT. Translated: CGSRENTEAFF.

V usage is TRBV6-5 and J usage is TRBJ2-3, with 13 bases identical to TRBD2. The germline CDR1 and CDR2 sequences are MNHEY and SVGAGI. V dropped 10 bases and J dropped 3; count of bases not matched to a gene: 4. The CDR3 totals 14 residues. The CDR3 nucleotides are TGTGCCACCCTGACTAGCGGGGGGACAGATACGCAGTATTTT. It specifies CATLTSGGTDTQYF.

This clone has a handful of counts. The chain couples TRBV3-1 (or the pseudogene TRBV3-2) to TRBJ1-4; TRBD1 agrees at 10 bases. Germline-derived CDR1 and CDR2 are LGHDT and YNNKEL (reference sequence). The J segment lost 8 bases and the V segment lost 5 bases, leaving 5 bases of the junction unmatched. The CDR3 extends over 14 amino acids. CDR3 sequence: CASSFGTGDEKLFF. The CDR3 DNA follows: TGTGCCAGCAGCTTCGGGACAGGGGACGAAAAACTGTTTTTT.

The CDR3 region is CASSEVPQARPYEQYF. CDR3 DNA: TGTGCCAGCAGTGAAGTACCCCAGGCGCGTCCCTACGAGCAGTACTTC. This chain joins TRBV2 and TRBJ2-7; D call uncertain. Trimming stripped 1 base from V and 2 bases from J, with 15 bases between. The CDR3 is 16 amino acids. Germline V CDR1 and CDR2: SNHLY, FYNNEI.

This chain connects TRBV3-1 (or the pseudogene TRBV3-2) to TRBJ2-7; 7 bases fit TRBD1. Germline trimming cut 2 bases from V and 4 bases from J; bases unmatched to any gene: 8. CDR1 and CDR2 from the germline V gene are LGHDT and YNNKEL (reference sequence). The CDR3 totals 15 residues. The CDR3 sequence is CASSQQGQFGYEQYF. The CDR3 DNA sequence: TGTGCCAGCAGCCAACAGGGACAGTTTGGGTACGAGCAGTACTTC.

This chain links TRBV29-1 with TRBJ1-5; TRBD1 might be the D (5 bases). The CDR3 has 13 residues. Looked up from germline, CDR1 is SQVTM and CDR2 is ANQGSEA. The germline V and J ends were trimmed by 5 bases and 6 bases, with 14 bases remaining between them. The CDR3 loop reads CSVRQGNSQPQHF. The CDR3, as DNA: TGCAGCGTTCGGCAGGGAAATAGTCAGCCCCAGCATTTT.